This TCR beta chain is from a study of blood T cell repertoires in COVID-19. Study details: PBMCs, B-cell-depleted T cells, or T cells provided the cDNA or gDNA that made up the material.

Participant-reported clinical history was the basis for cohort assignment. Germline-derived CDR1 and CDR2 are SQVTM and ANQGSEA. The ends were cut back, 0 bases at V and 3 bases at J, with 9 bases in the middle. CDR3 length equals 13 residues. Study processing details: Reference gene primer amplification gave nucleated cell count estimates. This table comes from immunoSEQ multiplex PCR, and its TCRdb copy is limited to in-frame clones, with some not included. That table furnishes V, J and clone size, whereas the DNA furnished D and trimming. The table records 350,000 to 400,000 clones, about 88% of them present only once.

The sequence derives from a woman between 18 and 29 years old who had recovered from COVID-19. Sequenced sample: PBMCs or T cells enriched from blood (not recorded which). V gene TRBV29-1 combines with J gene TRBJ2-7; D not certain. CDR3: CSVEEAGYYEQYF. CDR3 sequence (DNA): TGCAGCGTTGAAGAGGCTGGTTACTACGAGCAGTACTTC.